The clone carrying this T cell receptor beta chain was recorded at least ten times. This specimen belongs to a study of regulatory T cells in long-lasting Graves disease. Time point defined: newly diagnosed GD, antithyroid drugs for less than 3 months. The TCR library was made from RNA extracted from PBMCs. CDR3 regions were amplified by Arm-PCR using iRepertoire HTBI primers to build TCR beta libraries. A single record per CDR3 protein comes from TCRdb applying MiXCR to the multiplex PCR reads. The table includes about 460,000 distinct CDR3 sequences, 14% detected once. The ends were cut back, 3 bases at V and 3 bases at J, with 13 bases in the middle. The CDR3 contains 14 residues. Germline CDR1 reads SGHDT; CDR2 reads YYEEEE. These same data were also listed under a study on T cells in Graves' hyperthyroidism and ophthalmopathy.

This chain connects TRBV5-6 to TRBJ2-7; the D gene is possibly TRBD1 (6 bases). The source material was peripheral blood mononuclear cells (PBMCs), sampled at new diagnosis, from a patient treated with antithyroid drugs. The sequence was collected from a woman aged 45-59 years with Graves disease. CDR3: CASSSQGLVYEQYF. In nucleotides, the CDR3 is TGTGCCAGCAGCTCACAGGGTTTGGTCTACGAGCAGTACTTC.